This T cell receptor (beta chain) emerged from a study of blood T cells in healthy people across ages. The authors ran a second PCR of roughly 6 to 11 cycles using a sample-barcoded 5' primer and a J-beta primer mix. From the 5' RACE reads, TCRdb called clonotypes with MiXCR, one entry per CDR3 protein. The table lists 1.5 million to 2 million distinct CDR3 sequences, 35% to 50% of them singletons. This clonotype was recorded only once. Germline assignment: CDR1 MNHNY and CDR2 SVGAGI (reference sequence). Between the trimmed V and J ends, which lost 2 bases and 7 bases, there was a span of 8 bases. The CDR3 has 12 residues.

This receptor was taken from a human donor in good health. The chain uses TRBV6-6 and TRBJ1-2; D remains unclear. Source material: blood. The CDR3 loop reads CASSYLDRGYTF. As DNA, the CDR3 is TGTGCCAGCAGTTACCTTGATCGTGGCTACACCTTC.